This T cell receptor beta chain comes out of a study of T-cell memory formation after mild COVID-19. The authors produced TCR alpha and TCR beta cDNA libraries with sample barcodes and UMIs by 5'RACE using constant-segment primers. TCRdb passed the 5' RACE reads through MiXCR, listing each CDR3 protein once. The table shows 150,000 to 200,000 distinct CDR3 sequences, with about 14% occurring only once. On this clonotype itself: Its antigen is unknown.

Points from the study as a whole: CD4+ contracting clones were mainly CM and EM; CD8+ ones, EMRA.

Per germline, CDR1 SGHDN and CDR2 FVKESK. The CDR3 totals 16 residues. Trimming removed 6 bases from V and 3 bases from J; junction bases left unmatched: 13. Sequencing was done on a sample of PBMCs or a T cell subset sorted from them (not recorded which). This chain uses TRBV14 with TRBJ2-7, with TRBD2 matching over 8 bases. The receptor was isolated from an adult woman who had mild COVID-19 (a few samples of this study predate the infection). Cell type and time point are not known. CDR3 coding DNA: TGTGCCAGCAGTCCACCGGGGGGGGGCCAGTACTACGAGCAGTACTTC. This translates into CASSPPGGGQYYEQYF.